Following are 11 T cell receptor beta chains from one sample sequenced in a study of T-cell reconstitution after alpha-beta-depleted transplantation in children (dated by TCRdb to 2016 to 2017). Libraries were prepared through PCR. TCRdb shows the sequencer as Illumina HiSeq 2500. To normalize quantification of the TCRbeta repertoire, the TCR libraries were built with molecular barcoding that relied on unique molecular identifiers. TCRdb itself trimmed the public reads at Q25 with fastp, ran MiXCR and retained productive beta chains. Every entry covers one CDR3 protein and lists the most common genes and DNA from its rows. The sample table shows hundreds of thousands of distinct CDR3 sequences, and around 13% are seen once. The top ten clones comprise roughly 0.84% of the sample. This specimen's treatment or condition label, interpreted: allogeneic hematopoietic cell transplantation with graft depleted of TCRalphabeta T cells and CD19 B cells.

The sample was PBMCs, taken before TCRalphabeta/CD19-depleted stem cell transplant. These receptors were taken from a girl aged 2 to 9 with congenital amegakaryocytic thrombocytopenia, due to receive a stem cell transplant.

The gene calls are TRBV5-5 and TRBJ2-1; D is perhaps TRBD2 (6 bases). Germline V CDR1 and CDR2: SGHKS, YYEKEE (reference sequence). The CDR3 runs 16 residues. The V end was cut by 2 bases, the J end by 4 bases, with 16 bases between. CDR3 sequence reads: CASSLLARPGYNEQFF. The CDR3 DNA reads as TGTGCCAGCAGCTTACTAGCTAGACCCGGGTACAATGAGCAGTTCTTC.

V is TRBV10-2 and J is TRBJ2-5; D gene uncertain. V was clipped by 9 bases and J by 1 base, with 21 bases between them. The CDR3 is 16 residues long. The germline gives CDR1 WSHSY, CDR2 SAAADI. The CDR3 sequence: CARKVVVIGVQETQYF. Here the CDR3 DNA reads TGCGCCAGAAAGGTGGTAGTTATTGGGGTCCAAGAGACCCAGTACTTC.

V is TRBV14 and J is TRBJ2-1; D remains ambiguous. Trimming stripped 0 bases from V and 9 bases from J, with 9 bases between. This CDR3 comprises 13 residues. The V gene's germline CDR1 is SGHDN and CDR2 FVKESK. The DNA of the CDR3 is TGTGCCAGCAGCCAAGATCTTGAGGTTGAGCAGTTCTTC. Protein product: CASSQDLEVEQFF.

This clonotype was counted at least ten times. The chain uses TRBV20-1 and TRBJ2-1; D is uncertain. Trimming stripped 3 bases from V and 8 bases from J, with 23 bases between. This CDR3 is built from 16 residues. Germline CDR1 reads DFQATT; CDR2 reads SNEGSKA (reference sequence). The CDR3 protein is CSASHSPTGRRDEQFF. In DNA form, the CDR3 reads TGCAGTGCTAGTCACAGCCCGACCGGCCGACGCGATGAGCAGTTCTTC.

The V call is TRBV20-1, the J call TRBJ2-5; D gene ambiguous. Per germline, CDR1 DFQATT and CDR2 SNEGSKA (reference sequence). The V end lost 2 bases, the J end lost 5 bases, and 12 bases lay between the germline ends. CDR3 length: 13 residues. In DNA form, the CDR3 reads TGCAGTGCTAGATTTATCCATCAGGAGACCCAGTACTTC. It yields the protein CSARFIHQETQYF.

This clonotype was seen many times. The chain combines TRBV20-1 with TRBJ2-5; 10 bases fit TRBD1. This CDR3 contains 16 residues. Trimming took 1 base from V and 5 from J; bases not matched to a gene: 10. Germline-derived CDR1 and CDR2 are DFQATT and SNEGSKA (reference sequence). The CDR3, as DNA: TGCAGTGCTAGAGGAGACAGGGGGCGCGAATTGGAGACCCAGTACTTC. Translating it yields CSARGDRGRELETQYF.

The chain employs TRBV12-3 or TRBV12-4 and TRBJ2-7; tentative D call: TRBD1 (6 bases). The V end lost 5 bases, the J end lost 3 bases, and 14 bases lay between the germline ends. The CDR3 runs 14 residues. CDR3 loop: CASSPTGDNYEQYF. As DNA, the CDR3 is TGTGCCAGCAGTCCGACAGGAGATAACTACGAGCAGTACTTC.

The sample holds many counts of this clonotype. This chain joins TRBV29-1 and TRBJ2-5, with 9 bases fitting TRBD2. V lost 4 bases and J lost 4; bases outside the gene matches: 4. The germline V gene encodes CDR1 SQVTM and CDR2 ANQGSEA. The CDR3 sequence is 13 residues long. The CDR3 sequence is CSVGPSGTETQYF. CDR3 in DNA: TGCAGCGTTGGCCCTAGCGGGACAGAGACCCAGTACTTC.

This clonotype was detected many times. V is TRBV20-1 and J is TRBJ2-1; 11 nucleotides agree with TRBD2. The CDR3 totals 15 residues. The germline CDR1 and CDR2 sequences are DFQATT and SNEGSKA (reference sequence). V shed 1 base, J shed 8 bases, and the junction held 7 bases outside the gene matches. CDR3 DNA: TGCAGTGCTAGAGGGCTAGCGGGAGGTTTAGATGAGCAGTTCTTC. It codes for CSARGLAGGLDEQFF.

This clonotype has at least ten counts. The V gene is TRBV29-1, the J gene TRBJ2-3; D remains ambiguous. V lost 4 bases, J lost 4 bases, and 9 bases lay in between. Germline CDR1 and CDR2: SQVTM and ANQGSEA. The CDR3 loop spans 12 amino acids. For the CDR3, the DNA is TGCAGCGTTGGCCACGTGCCAGATACGCAGTATTTT. Protein sequence: CSVGHVPDTQYF.

This clonotype has at least ten counts. In DNA form, the CDR3 reads TGCAGTGCTATTCGCCCAGGGGGAGTGAAAAACATTCAGTACTTC. Translating gives CSAIRPGGVKNIQYF. The chain recombines TRBV20-1 with TRBJ2-4; 7 nucleotides line up with TRBD1. The ends lost 4 bases at V and 4 bases at J; junction bases unmatched: 10. Germline CDR1 DFQATT, CDR2 SNEGSKA (reference sequence). The CDR3 loop spans 15 amino acids.